The rows below give T cell receptor beta chains drawn from one sample of a study of T cells in Graves' hyperthyroidism and ophthalmopathy. MiXCR, run by TCRdb on the multiplex PCR reads, gives a single entry per CDR3 protein. The data contain under 350,000 distinct CDR3 sequences, around 23% of them singletons. The sequencing sample was made of blood. The source is a woman between 50 and 59 years old with Graves' hyperthyroidism. The CDR3 runs from the conserved cysteine through the conserved F or W. Each record gives: D gene, CDR3 length, J gene, V gene, clone size, CDR3 DNA, CDR3 protein. The D gene is left open where the match is weak. Where a row states a size, it is once, few, many or the class of an expanded clone; other rows omit it.

>NA|13|TRBJ2-5|TRBV10-3|NA
TGTGCCATCAGTGAGGGGGCTCCCGAGACCCAGTACTTC
CAISEGAPETQYF
>NA|15|TRBJ2-1|TRBV20-1|many
TGCAGTGTCCCGGGGAGAGCGGTGGCCTACAATGAGCAGTTCTTC
CSVPGRAVAYNEQFF
>NA|12|TRBJ1-2|TRBV3-1|many
TGTGCCAGCAGCCAAGGGTTCCAAGGCTACACCTTC
CASSQGFQGYTF
>TRBD1|15|TRBJ1-1|TRBV2|few
TGTGCCAGCCTACGACAGGGGGGGGTGAACACTGAAGCTTTCTTT
CASLRQGGVNTEAFF
>NA|14|TRBJ1-1|TRBV12-3/TRBV12-4|NA
TGTGCCAGCAGTTTAAGGGGGGGTCTGATTGAAGCTTTCTTT
CASSLRGGLIEAFF
>NA|16|TRBJ1-6|TRBV6-2/TRBV6-3|NA
TGTGCCAGCAGTGGAGGGCCCCACCTCGATAATTCACCCCTCCACTTT
CASSGGPHLDNSPLHF
>TRBD1|16|TRBJ2-3|TRBV14|NA
TGTGCCAGCAGCCATCCGACAGGGCCCATTGAAGATACGCAGTATTTT
CASSHPTGPIEDTQYF
>TRBD1|16|TRBJ2-3|TRBV5-1|many
TGCGCCAGCAGTCCTCAGGGGGCAACGCGCACAGATACGCAGTATTTT
CASSPQGATRTDTQYF
>TRBD2|17|TRBJ2-2|TRBV28|many
TGTGCCAGCAGTCCCCTAGGGGGACTAGCGGGCACCGGGGAGCTGTTTTTT
CASSPLGGLAGTGELFF
>TRBD1|13|TRBJ2-7|TRBV29-1|NA
TGCAGCGTTGAAGGGACAGGTCACTACGAGCAGTACTTC
CSVEGTGHYEQYF
>NA|12|TRBJ1-1|TRBV2|NA
TGTGCCAGCGGTGGGGGGAGCACTGAAGCTTTCTTT
CASGGGSTEAFF
>TRBD1|16|TRBJ1-1|TRBV2|NA
TGTGCCAGCAAAGGACTACGGACAGGGAGTGGCACTGAAGCTTTCTTT
CASKGLRTGSGTEAFF